These 28 T cell receptor beta chains share one sample of origin, sequenced in a study of TIL therapy for anti-PD-1-resistant metastatic lung cancer (dated by TCRdb to the early 2020s). The time point label of this sample denotes: pre-treatment sample, taken before nivolumab and TIL therapy. Using bias-controlled multiplex PCR with the immunoSEQ v3 hsTCRB kit, the TCR beta CDR3 regions were amplified from genomic DNA. Sourced from immuneACCESS, this table was stored by TCRdb with only in-frame sequences that have V and J called. A share of the clones is absent; for the studies checked, an unresolved V gene accounts for under half, and the remainder has no known explanation. The sample yields about 43,000 clones; roughly 85% were counted once. The top ten clonotypes cover around 16% of the sample. This material consisted of blood, taken at baseline. All receptors derive from a man between 65 and 85 years old with non-small cell lung cancer.

This chain joins TRBV9 and TRBJ1-5; no firm D call. Germline CDR1 SGDLS, CDR2 YYNGEE. The V and J ends lost 0 bases and 4 bases respectively, with 8 bases between them. The CDR3 totals 14 residues. CDR3 amino acids: CASSVGATNQPQHF. CDR3 bases: TGTGCCAGCAGCGTAGGTGCCACAAATCAGCCCCAGCATTTT.

The CDR3 region has the DNA TGTGCCAGCAGCACTGAGCGAGGTGAGCAGTTCTTC. Translation gives CASSTERGEQFF. The chain has TRBV7-7 and TRBJ2-1; the D is unclear. Trimming shortened V by 5 bases and J by 9 bases, and 11 bases separated the two germline ends. Germline CDR1 reads SSHAT; CDR2 reads FNYEAQ (reference sequence). This CDR3 comprises 12 residues.

CDR3 region: CASSQTGTGGEQYF. The CDR3 DNA reads as TGTGCCAGCAGCCAGACAGGGACGGGGGGGGAGCAGTACTTC. The chain combines TRBV9 with TRBJ2-7; perhaps TRBD2 as D (8 bases). Germline lookup yields CDR1 SGDLS and CDR2 YYNGEE. CDR3 size: 14 residues. V lost 4 bases, J lost 7 bases, and 18 bases lay in between.

The chain carries TRBV5-6 and TRBJ2-1; D possibly corresponds to TRBD1 (5 bases). Germline V lookup: CDR1 SGHDT, CDR2 YYEEEE. The CDR3 covers 17 residues. The V and J ends lost 0 bases and 6 bases respectively, with 19 bases between them. CDR3 loop: CASSLAGSGQARNEQFF. CDR3 sequence (DNA): TGTGCCAGCAGCTTGGCCGGTTCAGGGCAGGCCCGCAATGAGCAGTTCTTC.

The chain employs TRBV30 and TRBJ1-1, with D hard to call. V was clipped by 3 bases and J by 2 bases, with 7 bases between them. The CDR3 consists of 12 residues. The germline V gene encodes CDR1 GTSNPN and CDR2 SVGIG (reference sequence). CDR3 in amino acids: CAWRVSNTEAFF. CDR3 nucleotide sequence: TGTGCCTGGAGGGTCTCAAACACTGAAGCTTTCTTT.

This clone has only a few counts. The chain combines TRBV10-1 with TRBJ1-2, with D maybe TRBD1 (5 bases). In germline, CDR1 is WNHNN, CDR2 SYGVQD (reference sequence). The ends were cut back, 0 bases at V and 4 bases at J, with 6 bases in the middle. The CDR3 consists of 13 residues. CDR3 in amino acids: CASSESGGYGYTF. The CDR3 DNA reads TGCGCCAGCAGTGAGTCGGGGGGCTATGGCTACACCTTC.

This clone has a single count. The chain uses TRBV7-9 and TRBJ2-3; 10 nucleotides align to TRBD2. The CDR3 is 16 residues long. V trimming: 1 base; J trimming: 3 bases; junction bases outside the gene matches: 4. Germline loops: CDR1 SEHNR, CDR2 FQNEAQ (reference sequence). The CDR3 here is CASSLEPGLATDTQYF. The CDR3, as DNA: TGTGCCAGCAGCTTAGAGCCGGGACTAGCGACAGATACGCAGTATTTT.

The chain combines TRBV11-3 with TRBJ2-1; D perhaps matches TRBD2 (6 bases). The CDR3 covers 15 residues. V was clipped by 3 bases and J by 0 bases, with 9 bases between them. Germline-derived CDR1 and CDR2 are SGHNT and YENEEA. The CDR3, as DNA: TGTGCCAGCAGCTTTGGAGGGAGCTCCTACAATGAGCAGTTCTTC. Translated: CASSFGGSSYNEQFF.

The chain combines TRBV5-6 with TRBJ2-1; D unresolved. The CDR3 loop spans 13 amino acids. Trimming stripped 4 bases from V and 0 bases from J, with 5 bases between. Germline V gene sequence: CDR1 SGHDT, CDR2 YYEEEE. The CDR3 bases are TGTGCCAGCAGCACCGCCTCCTACAATGAGCAGTTCTTC. Its translation is CASSTASYNEQFF.

This rearrangement joins TRBV5-4 to TRBJ2-1; 10 positions agree with TRBD2. The J segment lost 10 bases and the V segment lost 2 bases, leaving 3 bases of the junction unmatched. CDR3 length: 13 residues. Germline CDR1 is SGHNT and CDR2 is YYREEE (reference sequence). DNA of the CDR3: TGTGCCAGCAGCTTTCTAGCGGGGGAAGAGCAGTTCTTC. It yields the protein CASSFLAGEEQFF.

This clone turned up a few times. V usage is TRBV6-5 and J usage is TRBJ2-1; no firm D call. Germline CDR1 reads MNHEY; CDR2 reads SVGAGI. Trimming took off 4 bases at V and 6 bases at J, with 1 base between the two ends. CDR3 length: 10 residues. CDR3 amino acids: CASSSNEQFF. The CDR3 DNA reads as TGTGCCAGCAGTTCCAATGAGCAGTTCTTC.

This clone was detected only a few times. The V and J genes are TRBV6-6 and TRBJ2-5; D possibly corresponds to TRBD2 (5 bases). Germline loops: CDR1 MNHNY, CDR2 SVGAGI (reference sequence). V was shortened by 5 bases and J by 2 bases, with 12 bases between the two germline ends. This CDR3 has 14 amino acids. The CDR3 region is CASSTTGKQETQYF. CDR3 in DNA: TGTGCCAGCAGTACTACCGGGAAACAAGAGACCCAGTACTTC.

The chain uses TRBV7-2 and TRBJ2-3; 7 nucleotides line up with TRBD2. This CDR3 has 15 residues. With 3 bases clipped from V and 1 base from J, the junction kept 4 bases outside the gene matches. CDR1 and CDR2 (germline): SGHTA, FQGNSA. CDR3 sequence: CASSLGGIGTDTQYF. The CDR3 DNA follows: TGTGCCAGCAGCTTGGGGGGGATCGGCACAGATACGCAGTATTTT. Together with reference TRBV7-2 and TRBJ2-3, the CDR3 gives the full variable domain: GAGVSQSPSNKVTEKGKDVELRCDPISGHTALYWYRQSLGQGLEFLIYFQGNSAPDKSGLPSDRFSAERTGGSVSTLTIQRTQQEDSAVYLCASSLGGIGTDTQYFGPGTRLTVL.

The chain couples TRBV5-8 to TRBJ2-7, with D possibly being TRBD2 (6 bases). Germline V lookup: CDR1 SGHTS, CDR2 YDEGEE. Between the trimmed V and J ends, which lost 0 bases and 3 bases, there was a span of 10 bases. The CDR3 spans 14 residues. The CDR3 DNA follows: TGTGCCAGCAGCTTGGCGGTGGGAGGCTACGAGCAGTACTTC. Residues: CASSLAVGGYEQYF.

The V and J genes are TRBV5-3 and TRBJ2-7; TRBD2 agrees at 14 bases. TRBV5-3 is treated as an ORF (open reading frame) with a function not yet certain. The CDR3 spans 17 residues. V shed 4 bases and J 6 bases; nucleotides not matched to a gene: 12. CDR3 nucleotide sequence: TGTGCCAGAAGCCCCTATCGACTAGCGGGAGGGCCGTGCGAGCAGTACTTC. As protein: CARSPYRLAGGPCEQYF.

This clone appeared a single time. The chain carries TRBV27 and TRBJ2-3; tentatively, D is TRBD1 or TRBD2 (5 bases each). V shed 0 bases and J shed 2 bases, with 9 bases lying between them. The CDR3 is 15 amino acids. In germline, CDR1 is MNHEY, CDR2 SMNVEV (reference sequence). The CDR3, as DNA: TGTGCCAGCAGTTTATCGGGGACCTACACAGATACGCAGTATTTT. Residues: CASSLSGTYTDTQYF.

V and J are TRBV15 and TRBJ2-3; no clear D. Germline loops: CDR1 LNHNV, CDR2 YYDKDF (reference sequence). V lost 0 bases and J 3 bases, leaving 7 bases between the germline ends. This CDR3 has 14 residues. The CDR3 loop reads CATSRDRRTDTQYF. The CDR3 bases are TGTGCCACCAGCAGAGATCGAAGGACAGATACGCAGTATTTT.

The rearrangement joins TRBV28 to TRBJ1-2; no clear D gene. This CDR3 has 14 residues. V lost 2 bases and J lost 0, with 7 bases in between. Per germline, CDR1 MDHEN and CDR2 SYDVKM. The CDR3 spells CASSLGGTNYGYTF. CDR3 coding DNA: TGTGCCAGCAGTTTAGGCGGCACTAACTATGGCTACACCTTC.

This clone was counted between two and nine times. This rearrangement joins TRBV7-2 to TRBJ2-7; D may be TRBD1 or TRBD2 (5 bases each). Germline loops: CDR1 SGHTA, CDR2 FQGNSA. The CDR3 contains 11 residues. V was pared by 4 bases and J by 8 bases, with 9 bases between. In DNA, the CDR3 is TGTGCCAGCAGCTCGGGGACCAAGCAGTACTTC. Translation: CASSSGTKQYF.

The rearrangement links TRBV5-4 to TRBJ2-7; no reliable D call. Germline V gene lookup returns CDR1 SGHNT and CDR2 YYREEE (reference sequence). CDR3 length equals 14 residues. Between the trimmed V and J ends, which lost 6 bases and 0 bases, there was a span of 13 bases. The CDR3 DNA sequence: TGTGCCAGCACCCTAGACCCCAGCTCCTACGAGCAGTACTTC. Amino acids: CASTLDPSSYEQYF. Looking up the rest from reference TRBV5-4 and TRBJ2-7 gives the full variable domain: ETGVTQSPTHLIKTRGQQVTLRCSSQSGHNTVSWYQQALGQGPQFIFQYYREEENGRGNFPPRFSGLQFPNYSSELNVNALELDDSALYLCASTLDPSSYEQYFGPGTRLTVT.

The chain employs TRBV11-2 and TRBJ2-7; D is undetermined. V lost 2 bases and J 5 bases, leaving 16 bases between the germline ends. Germline CDR1 reads SGHAT; CDR2 reads FQNNGV. The CDR3 contains 15 residues. The CDR3 sequence: CASSLPRTTYNEQYF. The CDR3 nucleotides are TGTGCCAGCAGCTTACCGCGGACCACATATAACGAGCAGTACTTC.

This clone was detected a few times. The chain employs TRBV5-4 and TRBJ1-5, with D unresolved. V was trimmed by 3 bases and J by 6 bases, leaving 10 bases between them. The length of the CDR3 is 13 residues. Germline loops: CDR1 SGHNT, CDR2 YYREEE (reference sequence). CDR3 loop: CASSSGYSQPQHF. For the CDR3, the DNA is TGTGCCAGCAGCTCTGGGTACAGTCAGCCCCAGCATTTT.

The chain recombines TRBV11-2 with TRBJ2-5; D gene unclear. Germline values: CDR1 SGHAT, CDR2 FQNNGV. The CDR3 length is 13 residues. V lost 2 bases and J 2 bases, leaving 6 bases between the germline ends. CDR3 nucleotide sequence: TGTGCCAGCAGCTTAATTAAGCAAGAGACCCAGTACTTC. It is translated as CASSLIKQETQYF.

The J gene is TRBJ1-4, the V gene TRBV5-1; 8 bases are a match to TRBD1. Germline trimming cut 3 bases from V and 10 bases from J; bases unmatched to any gene: 5. This CDR3 comprises 13 residues. Germline CDR1 SGHRS, CDR2 YFSETQ. Written as DNA, the CDR3 is TGCGCCAGCAGCTCAGGACAGGGAGTAAAACTGTTTTTT. As protein: CASSSGQGVKLFF.

The chain has TRBV7-3 and TRBJ2-6; D tentatively fits TRBD1 or TRBD2 (5 bases each). This CDR3 has 15 residues. V was trimmed by 2 bases and J by 2 bases, leaving 7 bases between them. Looked up from germline, CDR1 is SGHTA and CDR2 is FQGTGA. This CDR3 reads CASSLGGAGANVLTF. In nucleotides, the CDR3 is TGTGCCAGCAGCTTAGGGGGAGCTGGGGCCAACGTCCTGACTTTC.

The V and J genes are TRBV21-1 and TRBJ2-3; TRBD2 was called by the table and not checked on the DNA. TRBV21-1 is designated a pseudogene. The CDR3 is 16 amino acids. CDR3 loop: CASSKARGRSTDTQYF. As DNA, the CDR3 is TGTGCCAGCAGCAAAGCTAGAGGGCGTAGCACAGATACGCAGTATTTT.

The rearrangement links TRBV7-8 to TRBJ2-3; D perhaps matches TRBD1 (5 bases). V was clipped by 0 bases and J by 11 bases, with 9 bases between them. Germline V gives CDR1 SGHVS, CDR2 FQNEAQ. CDR3 length: 12 residues. The CDR3 coding sequence is TGTGCCAGCAGCTTAGCGGGGCAGGGGCAGTATTTT. Its protein is CASSLAGQGQYF. The whole variable domain, filled in from reference TRBV7-8 and TRBJ2-3, reads GAGVSQSPRYKVAKRGQDVALRCDPISGHVSLFWYQQALGQGPEFLTYFQNEAQLDKSGLPSDRFFAERPEGSVSTLKIQRTQQEDSAVYLCASSLAGQGQYFGPGTRLTVL.

The V gene is TRBV9, the J gene TRBJ2-7; D may be TRBD1 (6 bases). The CDR3 extends over 16 amino acids. V shed 1 base and J shed 2 bases, with 16 bases lying between them. CDR1 is SGDLS, CDR2 YYNGEE, per germline. The CDR3 DNA follows: TGTGCCAGCAGCGTAAATCCGACAGGCCGAACCTACGAGCAGTACTTC. This translates into CASSVNPTGRTYEQYF.